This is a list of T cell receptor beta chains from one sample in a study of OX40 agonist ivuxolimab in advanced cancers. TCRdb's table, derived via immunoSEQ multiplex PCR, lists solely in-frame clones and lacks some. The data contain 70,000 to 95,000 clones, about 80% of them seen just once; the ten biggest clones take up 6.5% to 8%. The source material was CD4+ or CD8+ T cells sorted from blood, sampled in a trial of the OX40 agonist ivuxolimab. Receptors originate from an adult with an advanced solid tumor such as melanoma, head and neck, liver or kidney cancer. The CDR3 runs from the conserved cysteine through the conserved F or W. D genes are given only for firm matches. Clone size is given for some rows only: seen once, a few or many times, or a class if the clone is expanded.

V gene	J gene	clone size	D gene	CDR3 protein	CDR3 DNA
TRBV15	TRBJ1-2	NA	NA	CATSRDLGGYGYTF	TGTGCCACCAGCAGAGACTTAGGGGGCTATGGCTACACCTTC
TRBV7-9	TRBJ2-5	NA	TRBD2	CASSPRGEQYF	TGTGCCAGCAGCCCCCGGGGGGAGCAGTACTTC
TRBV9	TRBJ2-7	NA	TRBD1	CASSVGPGQGAGEQYF	TGTGCCAGCAGCGTAGGACCGGGACAGGGGGCTGGTGAGCAGTACTTC
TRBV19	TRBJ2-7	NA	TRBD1	CASSITGTGGNEQYF	TGTGCCAGTAGTATAACCGGGACAGGGGGCAATGAGCAGTACTTC
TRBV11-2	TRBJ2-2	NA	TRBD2	CASSMSGGYTGELFF	TGTGCCAGCAGCATGAGCGGGGGATACACCGGGGAGCTGTTTTTT
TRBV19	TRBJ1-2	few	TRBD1	CASSISTGGNYGYTF	TGTGCCAGTAGTATTTCCACAGGGGGAAACTATGGCTACACCTTC
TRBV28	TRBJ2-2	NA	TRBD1	CASSPGQANTGELFF	TGTGCCAGCAGCCCGGGACAGGCGAACACCGGGGAGCTGTTTTTT
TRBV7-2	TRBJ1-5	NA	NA	CASSLNSLNQPQHF	TGTGCCAGCAGCTTGAACAGCCTCAATCAGCCCCAGCATTTT
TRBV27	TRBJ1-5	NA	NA	CASSFGGGFNQPQHF	TGTGCCAGCAGTTTTGGGGGAGGGTTCAATCAGCCCCAGCATTTT
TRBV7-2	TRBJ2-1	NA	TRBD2	CASSLPGTSGGISYNEQFF	TGTGCCAGCAGCCTCCCCGGGACTAGCGGGGGGATCTCCTACAATGAGCAGTTCTTC
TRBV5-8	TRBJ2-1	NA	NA	CASSETTRSYNEQFF	TGTGCCAGCAGCGAGACTACCCGCTCCTACAATGAGCAGTTCTTC
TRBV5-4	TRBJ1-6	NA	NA	CASSLDSSRNSPLHF	TGTGCCAGCAGCTTGGACAGTTCCCGAAATTCACCCCTCCACTTT
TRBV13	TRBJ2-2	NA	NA	CASSLTSTGELFF	TGTGCCAGCAGCTTAACCAGCACCGGGGAGCTGTTTTTT
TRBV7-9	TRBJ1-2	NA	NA	CASSYAPNGYTF	TGTGCCAGCAGTTACGCACCTAATGGCTACACCTTC
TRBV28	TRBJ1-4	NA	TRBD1	CASSLFGTGGEKLFF	TGTGCCAGCAGTTTATTCGGGACAGGGGGTGAAAAACTGTTTTTT
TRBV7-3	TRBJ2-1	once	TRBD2	CASSVGLAGVDYEQFF	TGTGCCAGCAGCGTGGGACTAGCGGGAGTTGATTATGAGCAGTTCTTC
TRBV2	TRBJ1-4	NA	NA	CASSPRGAKKLFF	TGTGCCAGCAGCCCTCGGGGGGCCAAAAAACTGTTTTTT
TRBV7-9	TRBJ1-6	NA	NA	CASSLIPGGRFPNSPLHF	TGTGCCAGCAGCTTGATTCCCGGCGGCAGATTTCCTAATTCACCCCTCCACTTT
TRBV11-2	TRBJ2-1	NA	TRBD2	CASSLGDYTGEQFF	TGTGCCAGCAGCTTAGGGGACTACACTGGGGAGCAGTTCTTC
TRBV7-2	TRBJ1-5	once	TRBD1	CASSQRTGINQPQHF	TGTGCCAGCAGTCAACGGACAGGGATCAATCAGCCCCAGCATTTT
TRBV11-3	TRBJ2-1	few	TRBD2	CASSLAGTSGGGDNEQFF	TGTGCCAGCAGCTTAGCCGGGACTAGCGGAGGGGGGGACAATGAGCAGTTCTTC
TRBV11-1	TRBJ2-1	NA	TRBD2	CASSLAAGGWEQFF	TGTGCCAGCAGCTTAGCAGCGGGAGGGTGGGAGCAGTTCTTC
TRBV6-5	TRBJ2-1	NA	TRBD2	CASSYPGTSGLNEQFF	TGTGCCAGCAGTTACCCCGGGACTAGCGGGCTCAATGAGCAGTTCTTC
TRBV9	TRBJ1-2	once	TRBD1	CASSVRGDRGRDGYTF	TGTGCCAGCAGCGTACGAGGGGACAGGGGGCGGGATGGCTACACCTTC
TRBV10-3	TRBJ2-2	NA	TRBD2	CATSSTSGTGELFF	TGTGCCACCTCCTCGACTAGCGGCACCGGGGAGCTGTTTTTT
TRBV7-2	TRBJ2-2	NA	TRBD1	CASSQDRADTGELFF	TGTGCCAGCAGCCAGGACAGGGCGGACACCGGGGAGCTGTTTTTT
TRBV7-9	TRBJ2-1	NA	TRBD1	CASSSQGWVGNEQFF	TGTGCCAGCAGCTCACAGGGGTGGGTAGGGAATGAGCAGTTCTTC
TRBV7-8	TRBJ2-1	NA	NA	CASSYSVNEQFF	TGTGCCAGCAGTTACTCGGTCAATGAGCAGTTCTTC
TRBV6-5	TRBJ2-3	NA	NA	CASTAFGVVAQYF	TGTGCCAGTACTGCTTTCGGGGTTGTGGCGCAGTATTTT
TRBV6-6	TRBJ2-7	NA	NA	CASSSGPPGSYEQYF	TGTGCCAGCAGTTCAGGACCGCCCGGTTCCTACGAGCAGTACTTC
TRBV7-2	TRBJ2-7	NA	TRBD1	CASGRDRNSYEQYF	TGTGCCAGCGGCCGGGACAGGAACTCCTACGAGCAGTACTTC
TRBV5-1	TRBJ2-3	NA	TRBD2	CASSPGGWSTDTQYF	TGCGCCAGCAGCCCGGGGGGGTGGAGCACAGATACGCAGTATTTT
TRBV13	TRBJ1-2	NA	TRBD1	CASSSRTGGIYGYTF	TGTGCCAGCAGCTCCCGGACAGGGGGGATCTATGGCTACACCTTC
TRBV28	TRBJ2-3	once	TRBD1	CASSLLDREVTDTQYF	TGTGCCAGCAGTTTATTGGACAGGGAGGTCACAGATACGCAGTATTTT
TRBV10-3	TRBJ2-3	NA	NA	CAIKEGGTDTQYF	TGTGCCATCAAGGAAGGAGGCACAGATACGCAGTATTTT
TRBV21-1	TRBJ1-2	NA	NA	CASSVRRGLSDYGYTF	TGTGCCAGCAGCGTTCGCAGGGGGCTATCGGACTATGGCTACACCTTC
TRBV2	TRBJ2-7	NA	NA	CASRPVGGAPYEQYF	TGTGCCAGCAGGCCGGTTGGGGGGGCCCCCTACGAGCAGTACTTC
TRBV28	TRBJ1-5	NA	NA	CASSLPGRPNQPQHF	TGTGCCAGCAGTTTACCCGGCCGACCCAATCAGCCCCAGCATTTT
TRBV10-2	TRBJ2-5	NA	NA	CASQGIQETQYF	TGCGCCAGCCAGGGAATCCAAGAGACCCAGTACTTC
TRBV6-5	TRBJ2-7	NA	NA	CASSYSSAGYEQYF	TGTGCCAGCAGTTACTCGAGTGCGGGATACGAGCAGTACTTC
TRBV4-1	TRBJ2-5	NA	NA	CASSRRVASQETQYF	TGCGCCAGCAGCCGCAGGGTAGCCAGCCAAGAGACCCAGTACTTC
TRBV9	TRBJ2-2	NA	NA	CASKGHNTGELFF	TGTGCCAGCAAGGGACATAACACCGGGGAGCTGTTTTTT
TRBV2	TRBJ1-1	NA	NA	CASKGRAVMNTEAFF	TGTGCCAGCAAAGGCAGGGCAGTAATGAACACTGAAGCTTTCTTT
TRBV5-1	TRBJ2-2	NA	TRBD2	CASSLEPVTSGAGELFF	TGCGCCAGCAGCTTAGAGCCTGTGACTAGCGGGGCCGGGGAGCTGTTTTTT